One sample yielded the 27 T cell receptor beta chains listed below, sequenced in a study of blood T cell repertoires in COVID-19. Sequencing was performed with immunoSEQ multiplex PCR; in TCRdb, only in-frame clones are kept and a portion is missing. The table records 110,000 or so clones, 75% to 90% of them present only once. The material sequenced was peripheral blood. These receptors all stem from a human donor in a cohort sampled during active COVID-19.

Points on this clone: With a much larger clone just one base away, this may be a read error. The sample holds other DNA sequences that translate to the same CDR3. V and J are TRBV12-3 or TRBV12-4 and TRBJ2-1; TRBD2 matches at 9 bases. CDR3 size: 13 residues. The V and J ends lost 8 bases and 7 bases, in that order; junction bases with no gene match: 6. The DNA of the CDR3 is TGTGCCAGCCGCGCGGGGGGGGGTAATGAGCAGTTCTTC. Translation: CASRAGGGNEQFF.

The CDR3 DNA reads TGTGCCAGCAGTTTACGGGGCTCCTACAATGAGCAGTTCTTC. It specifies CASSLRGSYNEQFF. The chain employs TRBV11-2 and TRBJ2-1; D might be TRBD2 (5 bases). Germline V gene data show CDR1 as SGHAT and CDR2 as FQNNGV. V was pared by 6 bases and J by 0 bases, with 9 bases between. There are 14 residues in the CDR3.

The chain combines TRBV19 with TRBJ2-3; 9 bases are a match to TRBD1. The CDR3 runs 16 residues. Trimming took 4 bases from V and 7 from J; bases not matched to a gene: 12. Germline values: CDR1 LNHDA, CDR2 SQIVND (reference sequence). The CDR3 bases are TGTGCCAGTAGTACCATCCTCCGGACAGGGGTTAATACGCAGTATTTT. Amino acids: CASSTILRTGVNTQYF.

A few counts support this clone. The gene calls are TRBV4-2 and TRBJ1-1; a possible D gene is TRBD1 (5 bases). V lost 1 base to trimming and J lost 7 bases, with 7 bases between them. This CDR3 has 12 amino acids. In germline, CDR1 is LGHNA, CDR2 YNFKEQ. CDR3 nucleotide sequence: TGTGCCAGCAGCCAAGGGACAAATGAAGCTTTCTTT. Its protein product is CASSQGTNEAFF.

The genes are TRBV20-1 and TRBJ1-5; 8 nucleotides agree with TRBD1. CDR1 is DFQATT, CDR2 SNEGSKA, per germline (reference sequence). V lost 2 bases, J lost 16 bases, and 7 bases stayed unmatched. CDR3 length: 11 residues. The CDR3 nucleotides read TGCAGTGCTAGAACCGGGACAGGAGTTCATTTT. This translates into CSARTGTGVHF.

The rearrangement joins TRBV27 to TRBJ1-6; weak D call: TRBD1 (6 bases). CDR1 is MNHEY and CDR2 is SMNVEV in the germline V gene (reference sequence). This CDR3 comprises 18 residues. Trimming pared 3 bases from V and 5 bases from J, leaving 20 bases between. The CDR3 region has the DNA TGTGCCAGCAGTTTTGCGGTCAGGGGAAGTGGTAATAATTCACCCCTCCACTTT. As protein: CASSFAVRGSGNNSPLHF.

This chain connects TRBV29-1 to TRBJ2-7; D is perhaps TRBD1 (6 bases). This CDR3 is built from 11 residues. Between the trimmed V and J ends, which lost 6 bases and 5 bases, there was a span of 11 bases. Per the germline V gene, CDR1 is SQVTM and CDR2 is ANQGSEA. DNA of the CDR3: TGCAGCGTCCAGACAGGCGACGAGCAGTACTTC. This sequence encodes CSVQTGDEQYF.

The chain recombines TRBV19 with TRBJ1-6; 8 nucleotides match TRBD1. Trimming cost V 9 bases and J 6 bases; bases outside gene matches: 1. CDR3 size: 12 residues. The germline CDR1 and CDR2 sequences are LNHDA and SQIVND (reference sequence). The chain's CDR3 is CASGTGNSPLHF. CDR3 sequence (DNA): TGTGCCAGCGGGACAGGTAATTCACCCCTCCACTTT.

The table lists this clone with a few counts. The V call is TRBV14, the J call TRBJ2-7; possibly TRBD1 for D (5 bases). CDR1 SGHDN and CDR2 FVKESK come from the germline V gene. V was clipped by 4 bases and J by 7 bases, with 8 bases between them. The CDR3 runs 11 residues. In DNA, the CDR3 is TGTGCCAGCAGCCTGCAGGGAGAGCAGTACTTC. This gives the protein CASSLQGEQYF.

V and J are TRBV29-1 and TRBJ2-5, with D unresolved. Trimming pared 8 bases from V and 2 bases from J, leaving 15 bases between. This CDR3 is built from 13 residues. Per the germline V gene, CDR1 is SQVTM and CDR2 is ANQGSEA. The CDR3 bases are TGCAGCACGGTGTTGGGCCTTCAAGAGACCCAGTACTTC. Translation gives CSTVLGLQETQYF.

This sequence joins TRBV12-3 or TRBV12-4 and TRBJ2-3; possibly TRBD1 for D (6 bases). Trimming removed 6 bases from V and 9 bases from J, with 13 bases in between. This CDR3 region has 12 residues. CDR3 nucleotide sequence: TGTGCCAGCAGGGCGACAGGCCCCACGCAGTATTTT. It translates to CASRATGPTQYF.

This chain uses TRBV10-1 with TRBJ2-3; D gene uncertain. Germline V CDR1 and CDR2: WNHNN, SYGVQD (reference sequence). CDR3 length: 12 amino acids. Trimming stripped 2 bases from V and 8 bases from J, with 8 bases between. DNA of the CDR3: TGCGCCAGCAGTGAGGCAGGTACTACGCAGTATTTT. This sequence encodes CASSEAGTTQYF.

The chain couples TRBV24-1 to TRBJ1-1, with a possible D match to TRBD1 (6 bases). V was trimmed by 0 bases and J by 3 bases, leaving 10 bases between them. Germline V gene data show CDR1 as KGHDR and CDR2 as SFDVKD. The CDR3 totals 15 residues. The CDR3 here is CATSDLQGMDTEAFF. In nucleotides, the CDR3 is TGTGCCACCAGTGATTTGCAGGGGATGGACACTGAAGCTTTCTTT.

The V call is TRBV7-2, the J call TRBJ2-5, with 15 bases lining up with TRBD2. CDR1 is SGHTA and CDR2 is FQGNSA in the germline V gene. The CDR3 totals 17 residues. Unmatched junction bases numbered 8, after V lost 4 bases and J lost 5 bases. The CDR3 loop is CASSSGLAGGPGETQYF. In DNA, the CDR3 is TGTGCCAGCAGCTCTGGACTAGCGGGGGGGCCCGGTGAGACCCAGTACTTC.

This clone occurred once. The sample has other DNA sequences that encode this CDR3 too. The J gene is TRBJ2-7, the V gene TRBV3-1 (or the pseudogene TRBV3-2); 8 bases match TRBD1. CDR3 length: 14 amino acids. V was pared by 2 bases and J by 1 base, with 1 base of the junction left unmatched. Germline V gives CDR1 LGHDT, CDR2 YNNKEL (reference sequence). CDR3 DNA sequence: TGTGCCAGCAGCCAAACAGGGGGGTCCTACGAGCAGTACTTC. Encoded protein: CASSQTGGSYEQYF.

The V call is TRBV19, the J call TRBJ2-5; 7 nucleotides match TRBD2. With V trimmed by 2 bases and J by 5 bases, 2 bases remained unmatched. The length of the CDR3 is 13 residues. The germline V gene has CDR1 LNHDA and CDR2 SQIVND (reference sequence). CDR3 sequence: CASSISGVETQYF. Here the CDR3 DNA reads TGTGCCAGTAGTATAAGCGGGGTGGAGACCCAGTACTTC.

The chain links TRBV2 to TRBJ2-2; D call uncertain. Trimming pared 2 bases from V and 3 bases from J, leaving 7 bases between. Germline CDR1 SNHLY, CDR2 FYNNEI. This CDR3 has 14 amino acids. CDR3 in DNA: TGTGCCAGCAGTGAATACAGCTACACCGGGGAGCTGTTTTTT. Amino acids: CASSEYSYTGELFF.

This rearrangement joins TRBV30 to TRBJ1-6, with D perhaps TRBD1 (5 bases). CDR1 is GTSNPN, CDR2 SVGIG, per germline (reference sequence). V was pared by 2 bases and J by 8 bases, with 7 bases between. The CDR3 spans 12 residues. The CDR3 region has the DNA TGTGCCTGGAGTTTAGGGGATTCACCCCTCCACTTT. It yields the protein CAWSLGDSPLHF.

The rearrangement uses TRBV10-3 and TRBJ1-1; D possibly corresponds to TRBD1 (6 bases). Per germline, CDR1 ENHRY and CDR2 SYGVKD. V shed 7 bases and J shed 0 bases, with 15 bases lying between them. The CDR3 loop spans 15 amino acids. CDR3 sequence reads: CAIKRTGLMNTEAFF. CDR3 bases: TGTGCCATCAAACGTACAGGGCTGATGAACACTGAAGCTTTCTTT.

The gene calls are TRBV30 and TRBJ2-5, with D unresolved. The ends were cut back, 4 bases at V and 0 bases at J, with 3 bases in the middle. CDR1 GTSNPN and CDR2 SVGIG come from the germline V gene (reference sequence). This CDR3 is built from 11 residues. The CDR3 loop reads CAWNNQETQYF. CDR3 coding DNA: TGTGCCTGGAACAACCAAGAGACCCAGTACTTC.

The genes are TRBV5-1 and TRBJ2-5; the match to TRBD2 covers 7 bases. Trimming cost V 4 bases and J 3 bases; bases outside gene matches: 6. CDR1 and CDR2 (germline): SGHRS, YFSETQ. The CDR3 covers 14 residues. The CDR3 region is CASSPLAIEETQYF. The CDR3 coding sequence is TGCGCCAGCAGCCCACTAGCGATAGAAGAGACCCAGTACTTC.

The DNA for the CDR3 is TGTGCCAGCAGCCCAAGACAGGGGTCGCAGCCCCAGCATTTT. This sequence encodes CASSPRQGSQPQHF. The chain links TRBV7-2 to TRBJ1-5, with 8 bases lining up with TRBD1. This CDR3 has 14 residues. CDR1 SGHTA and CDR2 FQGNSA come from the germline V gene. Trimming removed 5 bases from V and 7 bases from J; junction bases left unmatched: 7.

The rearrangement links TRBV3-1 (or the pseudogene TRBV3-2) to TRBJ2-7; no clear D. The CDR3 loop spans 12 amino acids. Looked up from germline, CDR1 is LGHDT and CDR2 is YNNKEL (reference sequence). V gave up 0 bases and J gave up 7 bases, with 7 bases separating them. The CDR3 region has the DNA TGTGCCAGCAGCCAAGATACCGGGGAGCAGTACTTC. This sequence encodes CASSQDTGEQYF.

This chain's CDR3 is CASSLSPGYHTQYF. In nucleotides, the CDR3 is TGTGCCAGCAGCTTGAGTCCAGGTTATCATACGCAGTATTTT. J is TRBJ2-3 and V is TRBV7-2, with unresolved D. The CDR3 consists of 14 residues. Trimming took 3 bases from V and 7 from J, leaving 14 bases between them. CDR1 is SGHTA, CDR2 FQGNSA, per germline.

This chain joins TRBV25-1 and TRBJ2-3; weak D call: TRBD2 (7 bases). Trimming removed 5 bases from V and 5 bases from J, with 20 bases in between. Germline CDR1 and CDR2: MGHDK and SYGVNS. The CDR3 is made up of 16 amino acids. CDR3 sequence (DNA): TGTGCCAGCAGTCCACCGTGGGGGGGGGCTGTAGATACGCAGTATTTT. Translating it yields CASSPPWGGAVDTQYF.

The chain recombines TRBV4-1 with TRBJ1-2; 8 positions agree with TRBD1. This CDR3 has 14 amino acids. The germline V gene has CDR1 MGHRA and CDR2 YSYEKL. Trimming took 4 bases from V and 4 from J; bases not matched to a gene: 5. The CDR3 here is CASSPSGQGYGYTF. The CDR3 region has the DNA TGCGCCAGCAGCCCCTCAGGACAGGGCTATGGCTACACCTTC.

V usage is TRBV4-3 and J usage is TRBJ1-5; D perhaps matches TRBD1 (5 bases). Germline-derived CDR1 and CDR2 are LGHNA and YSLEER. V was pared by 2 bases and J by 1 base, with 15 bases between. This CDR3 region has 17 residues. The DNA for the CDR3 is TGCGCCAGCAGCCAACTGGACACGCAGGGCAGCAATCAGCCCCAGCATTTT. Encoded protein: CASSQLDTQGSNQPQHF.